Listed below are T cell receptor beta chains from one sample, sequenced in a study of control samples from healthy donors and cancer patients. The assay was immunoSEQ multiplex PCR, and TCRdb's table has in-frame clones only and misses some. The sample lists roughly 120,000 clones, 90% to 95% seen once, with 1.5% to 2% in the top ten. The sample comprised PBMCs. These receptors were collected from a man between 45 and 60 years old with head and neck cancer. Both conserved end residues are part of each CDR3. Each record gives: CDR3 DNA, CDR3 protein, J gene, clone size, D gene, V gene. D genes are given only for firm matches. Clone sizes are given selectively: once, few, many, or a class where the clone is expanded.

CDR3 DNA: TGTGCCAGCACTCTCACCTGGGGCGGTGAAGCTTTCTTT
CDR3 protein: CASTLTWGGEAFF
J gene: TRBJ1-1
clone size: NA
D gene: NA
V gene: TRBV6-5

CDR3 DNA: TGCGCCAGCAGCCAAGAGCCGGGGGCAATCGAGGCTTTCTTT
CDR3 protein: CASSQEPGAIEAFF
J gene: TRBJ1-1
clone size: once
D gene: NA
V gene: TRBV4-3

CDR3 DNA: TGCGCCAGCAGCCGGAAAACAGGGGACACTGGAAACACCATATATTTT
CDR3 protein: CASSRKTGDTGNTIYF
J gene: TRBJ1-3
clone size: once
D gene: TRBD1
V gene: TRBV4-3

CDR3 DNA: TGTGCCAGCAGCTTAGAGTTCGCGGGGCAGCCCCAGCATTTT
CDR3 protein: CASSLEFAGQPQHF
J gene: TRBJ1-5
clone size: NA
D gene: NA
V gene: TRBV7-2

CDR3 DNA: TGTGCCAGTAGTATGGCGGGGGGGGATGATACGCAGTATTTT
CDR3 protein: CASSMAGGDDTQYF
J gene: TRBJ2-3
clone size: NA
D gene: TRBD2
V gene: TRBV19

CDR3 DNA: TGCAGCGTTGATCTTCGGAATAGAGGCACTGAAGCTTTCTTT
CDR3 protein: CSVDLRNRGTEAFF
J gene: TRBJ1-1
clone size: NA
D gene: NA
V gene: TRBV29-1

CDR3 DNA: TGTGCCACCAGCAGAGGATACTACGAGCAGTACTTC
CDR3 protein: CATSRGYYEQYF
J gene: TRBJ2-7
clone size: NA
D gene: NA
V gene: TRBV15

CDR3 DNA: TGTGCCAGCTCACCACCCAAACTCACTAACAATGAGCAGTTCTTC
CDR3 protein: CASSPPKLTNNEQFF
J gene: TRBJ2-1
clone size: NA
D gene: NA
V gene: TRBV18

CDR3 DNA: TGTGCCACCTATTCCGAGGAACTCTCCTCCTACGAGCAGTACTTC
CDR3 protein: CATYSEELSSYEQYF
J gene: TRBJ2-7
clone size: NA
D gene: NA
V gene: TRBV24-1

CDR3 DNA: TGTGCCAGCAGTTACCTTCCTCCCTACTATGGCTACACCTTC
CDR3 protein: CASSYLPPYYGYTF
J gene: TRBJ1-2
clone size: NA
D gene: NA
V gene: TRBV6-2/TRBV6-3

CDR3 DNA: TGTGCCAGCAGTTTTCGCAGACGCTACAATGAGCAGTTCTTC
CDR3 protein: CASSFRRRYNEQFF
J gene: TRBJ2-1
clone size: NA
D gene: NA
V gene: TRBV27

CDR3 DNA: TGTGCCAGCGGGAGGGGGGCGATGAACACTGAAGCTTTCTTT
CDR3 protein: CASGRGAMNTEAFF
J gene: TRBJ1-1
clone size: NA
D gene: NA
V gene: TRBV6-5

CDR3 DNA: TGTGCCAGCAGTTGGGACAGAATGAACACTGAAGCTTTCTTT
CDR3 protein: CASSWDRMNTEAFF
J gene: TRBJ1-1
clone size: NA
D gene: TRBD1
V gene: TRBV6-5

CDR3 DNA: TGTGCCAGCAGCTTAGTAGGGGCGACCTACGAGCAGTACTTC
CDR3 protein: CASSLVGATYEQYF
J gene: TRBJ2-7
clone size: NA
D gene: NA
V gene: TRBV7-2

CDR3 DNA: TGTGCCAGCAGCTTAACGGGGGCAGGGAACTATGGCTACACCTTC
CDR3 protein: CASSLTGAGNYGYTF
J gene: TRBJ1-2
clone size: NA
D gene: NA
V gene: TRBV7-3

CDR3 DNA: TGTGCCATCGGCGGGTGGGGGCAGAGTGAAAAACTGTTTTTT
CDR3 protein: CAIGGWGQSEKLFF
J gene: TRBJ1-4
clone size: NA
D gene: NA
V gene: TRBV6-6

CDR3 DNA: TGTGCCAGCAGCTTCGCCGGACAGGGCTTTGAGCAGTACTTC
CDR3 protein: CASSFAGQGFEQYF
J gene: TRBJ2-7
clone size: NA
D gene: TRBD1
V gene: TRBV7-9

CDR3 DNA: TGTGCCACCAGCAGAGAGAAACAACCCACCTACGAGCAGTACTTC
CDR3 protein: CATSREKQPTYEQYF
J gene: TRBJ2-7
clone size: once
D gene: NA
V gene: TRBV15

CDR3 DNA: TGCGCCAGTAAGGGCGGGACGGCGAACTATGGCTACACCTTC
CDR3 protein: CASKGGTANYGYTF
J gene: TRBJ1-2
clone size: NA
D gene: NA
V gene: TRBV5-1

CDR3 DNA: TGTGCCAGTAGTATAAGCTCCTACAATGAGCAGTTCTTC
CDR3 protein: CASSISSYNEQFF
J gene: TRBJ2-1
clone size: NA
D gene: NA
V gene: TRBV19

CDR3 DNA: TGTGCCAGCAGCGCGAGACAGGAGGACACTGAAGCTTTCTTT
CDR3 protein: CASSARQEDTEAFF
J gene: TRBJ1-1
clone size: NA
D gene: NA
V gene: TRBV9

CDR3 DNA: TGTGCCAGCAGCCAAGATGGAAACACCATATATTTT
CDR3 protein: CASSQDGNTIYF
J gene: TRBJ1-3
clone size: NA
D gene: NA
V gene: TRBV4-2

CDR3 DNA: TGTGCCAGCAGCCAAGTATGGGGGAGCTCTGGAAACACCATATATTTT
CDR3 protein: CASSQVWGSSGNTIYF
J gene: TRBJ1-3
clone size: NA
D gene: NA
V gene: TRBV3-1/TRBV3-2

CDR3 DNA: TGTGCCAGCAGTTACCACCGGGACAGGGGGTTGAATGAGCAGTTCTTC
CDR3 protein: CASSYHRDRGLNEQFF
J gene: TRBJ2-1
clone size: NA
D gene: TRBD1
V gene: TRBV6-5